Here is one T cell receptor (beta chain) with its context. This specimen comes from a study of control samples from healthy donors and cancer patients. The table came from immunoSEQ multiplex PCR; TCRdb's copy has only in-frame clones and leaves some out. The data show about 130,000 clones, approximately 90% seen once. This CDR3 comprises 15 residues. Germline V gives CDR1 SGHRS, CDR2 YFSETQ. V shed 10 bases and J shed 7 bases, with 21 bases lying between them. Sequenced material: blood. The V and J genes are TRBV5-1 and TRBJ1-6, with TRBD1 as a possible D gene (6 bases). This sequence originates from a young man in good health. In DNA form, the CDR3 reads TGCGCCTCGCGGTGGGGGGGCGGCCGAAATTCACCCCTCCACTTT. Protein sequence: CASRWGGGRNSPLHF.